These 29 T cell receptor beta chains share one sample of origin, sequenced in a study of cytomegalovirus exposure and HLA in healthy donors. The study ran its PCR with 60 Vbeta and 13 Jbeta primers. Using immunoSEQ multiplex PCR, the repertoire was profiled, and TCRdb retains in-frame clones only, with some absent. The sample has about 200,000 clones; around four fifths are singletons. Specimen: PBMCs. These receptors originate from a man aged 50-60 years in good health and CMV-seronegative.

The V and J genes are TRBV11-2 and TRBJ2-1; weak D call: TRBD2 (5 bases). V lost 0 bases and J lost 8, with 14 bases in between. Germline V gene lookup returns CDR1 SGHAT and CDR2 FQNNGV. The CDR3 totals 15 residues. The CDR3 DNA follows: TGTGCCAGCAGCTTAGAAGTGCGTAGCGTGGATGAGCAGTTCTTC. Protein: CASSLEVRSVDEQFF.

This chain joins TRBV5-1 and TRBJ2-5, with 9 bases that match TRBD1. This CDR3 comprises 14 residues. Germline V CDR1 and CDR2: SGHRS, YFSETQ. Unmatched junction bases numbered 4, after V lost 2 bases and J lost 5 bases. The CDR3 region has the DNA TGCGCCAGCAGCTTTGGACAGGGGATGGAGACCCAGTACTTC. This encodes CASSFGQGMETQYF.

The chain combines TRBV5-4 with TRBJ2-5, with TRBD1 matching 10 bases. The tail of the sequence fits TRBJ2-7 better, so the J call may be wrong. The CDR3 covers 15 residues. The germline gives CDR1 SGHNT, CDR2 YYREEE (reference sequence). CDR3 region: CASSLPGTGVYEQYF. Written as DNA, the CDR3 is TGTGCCAGCAGCTTACCCGGGACAGGGGTATACGAGCAGTACTTC.

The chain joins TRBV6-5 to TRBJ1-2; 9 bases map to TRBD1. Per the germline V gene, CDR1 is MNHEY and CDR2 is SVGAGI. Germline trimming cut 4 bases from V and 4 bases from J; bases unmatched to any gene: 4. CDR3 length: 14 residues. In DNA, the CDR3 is TGTGCCAGCAGTTCCCGGGACAGGGTCTATGGCTACACCTTC. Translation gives CASSSRDRVYGYTF.

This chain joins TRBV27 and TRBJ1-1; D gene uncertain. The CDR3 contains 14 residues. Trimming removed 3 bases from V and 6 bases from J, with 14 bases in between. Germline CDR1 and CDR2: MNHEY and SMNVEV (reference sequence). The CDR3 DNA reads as TGTGCCAGCAGTTTCTCAATAGGAGTGCCTGAAGCTTTCTTT. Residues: CASSFSIGVPEAFF.

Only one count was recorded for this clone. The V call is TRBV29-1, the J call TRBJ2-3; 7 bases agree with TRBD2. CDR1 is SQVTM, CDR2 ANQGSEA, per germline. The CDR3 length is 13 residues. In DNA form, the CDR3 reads TGCAGTTTGGGGGGACTAAGCACAGATACGCAGTATTTT. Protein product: CSLGGLSTDTQYF.

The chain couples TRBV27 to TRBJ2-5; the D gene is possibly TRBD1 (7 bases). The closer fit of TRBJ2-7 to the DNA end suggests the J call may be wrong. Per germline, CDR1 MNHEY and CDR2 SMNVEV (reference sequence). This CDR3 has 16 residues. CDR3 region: CASIPASQGGRDEQYF. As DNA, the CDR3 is TGTGCCAGCATCCCTGCGTCGCAGGGGGGCAGGGACGAGCAGTACTTC.

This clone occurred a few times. CDR3 in amino acids: CASSLDSGLGQYF. CDR3 nucleotides: TGCGCCAGCAGCTTGGATTCGGGGTTAGGGCAGTACTTC. The V and J genes are TRBV5-1 and TRBJ2-7, with D possibly matching TRBD2 (5 bases). V lost 0 bases and J 9 bases, leaving 13 bases between the germline ends. Germline CDR1 is SGHRS and CDR2 is YFSETQ. This CDR3 is 13 amino acids long.

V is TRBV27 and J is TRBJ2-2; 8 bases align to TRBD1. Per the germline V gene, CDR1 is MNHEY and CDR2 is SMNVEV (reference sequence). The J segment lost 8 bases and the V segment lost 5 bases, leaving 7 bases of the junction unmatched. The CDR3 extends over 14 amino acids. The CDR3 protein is CASSPGQGVGELFF. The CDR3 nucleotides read TGTGCCAGCAGTCCCGGACAGGGCGTAGGGGAGCTGTTTTTT.

CDR3 in amino acids: CAWTGGEYNEQFF. CDR3 DNA: TGTGCCTGGACGGGGGGAGAGTACAATGAGCAGTTCTTC. This chain uses TRBV30 with TRBJ2-1; 7 bases agree with TRBD2. CDR3 length equals 13 residues. Germline CDR1 reads GTSNPN; CDR2 reads SVGIG (reference sequence). J gave up 4 bases and V 4 bases, and 4 bases lay outside the gene matches.

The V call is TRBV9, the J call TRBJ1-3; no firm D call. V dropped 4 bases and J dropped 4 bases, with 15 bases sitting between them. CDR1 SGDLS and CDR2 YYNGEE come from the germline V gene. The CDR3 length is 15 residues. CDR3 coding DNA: TGTGCCAGCAGCCTCCTCGGGGATCCGGGAAACACCATATATTTT. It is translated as CASSLLGDPGNTIYF.

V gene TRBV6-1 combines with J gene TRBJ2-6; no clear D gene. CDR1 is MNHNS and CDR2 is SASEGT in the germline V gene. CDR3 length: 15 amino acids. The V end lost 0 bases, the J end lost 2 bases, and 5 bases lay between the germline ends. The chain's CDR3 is CASSEATTGANVLTF. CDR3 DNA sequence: TGTGCCAGCAGTGAAGCGACAACTGGGGCCAACGTCCTGACTTTC.

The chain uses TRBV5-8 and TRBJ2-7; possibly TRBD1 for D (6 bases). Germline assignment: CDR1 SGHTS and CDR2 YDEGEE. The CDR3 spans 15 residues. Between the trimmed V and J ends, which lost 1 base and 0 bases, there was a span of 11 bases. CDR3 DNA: TGTGCCAGCAGCTTGAGGGGGTTGAGCTCCTACGAGCAGTACTTC. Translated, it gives CASSLRGLSSYEQYF.

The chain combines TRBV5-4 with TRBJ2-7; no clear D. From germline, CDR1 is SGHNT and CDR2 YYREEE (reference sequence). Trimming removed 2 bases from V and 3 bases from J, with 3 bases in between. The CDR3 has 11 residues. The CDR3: CASSFNYEQYF. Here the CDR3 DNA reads TGTGCCAGCAGCTTTAACTACGAGCAGTACTTC. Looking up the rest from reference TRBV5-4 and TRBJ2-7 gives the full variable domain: ETGVTQSPTHLIKTRGQQVTLRCSSQSGHNTVSWYQQALGQGPQFIFQYYREEENGRGNFPPRFSGLQFPNYSSELNVNALELDDSALYLCASSFNYEQYFGPGTRLTVT.

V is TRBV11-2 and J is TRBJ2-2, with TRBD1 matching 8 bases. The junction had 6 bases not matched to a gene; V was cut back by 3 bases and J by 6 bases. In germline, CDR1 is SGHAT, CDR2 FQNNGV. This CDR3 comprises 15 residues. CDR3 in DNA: TGTGCCAGCAGCTTGCGCAGGGGGCTATCCGGGGAGCTGTTTTTT. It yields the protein CASSLRRGLSGELFF.

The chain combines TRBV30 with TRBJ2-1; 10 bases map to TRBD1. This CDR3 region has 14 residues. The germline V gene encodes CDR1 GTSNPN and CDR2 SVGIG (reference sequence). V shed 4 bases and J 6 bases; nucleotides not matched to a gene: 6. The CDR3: CAWIDRGRSNEQFF. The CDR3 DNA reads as TGTGCCTGGATTGACAGGGGGCGATCCAATGAGCAGTTCTTC.

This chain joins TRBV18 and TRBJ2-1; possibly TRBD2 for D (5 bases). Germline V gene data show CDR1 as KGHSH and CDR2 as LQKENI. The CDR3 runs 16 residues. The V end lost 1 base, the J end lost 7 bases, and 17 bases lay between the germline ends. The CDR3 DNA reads TGTGCCAGCTCACCACGTGGAGGTTTAGGTGGGAATGAGCAGTTCTTC. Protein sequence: CASSPRGGLGGNEQFF.

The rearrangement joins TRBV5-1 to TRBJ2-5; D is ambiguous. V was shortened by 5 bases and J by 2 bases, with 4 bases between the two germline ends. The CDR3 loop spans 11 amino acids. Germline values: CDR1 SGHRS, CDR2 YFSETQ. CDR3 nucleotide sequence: TGCGCCAGCAGATATCAAGAGACCCAGTACTTC. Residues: CASRYQETQYF.

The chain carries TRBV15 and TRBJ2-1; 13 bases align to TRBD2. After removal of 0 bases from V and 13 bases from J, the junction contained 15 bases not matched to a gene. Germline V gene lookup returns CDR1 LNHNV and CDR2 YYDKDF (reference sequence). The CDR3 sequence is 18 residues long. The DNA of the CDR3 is TGTGCCACCAGCAGAGATACATCACTTCGACTAGCGGGAGGTTCCCAGTTCTTC. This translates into CATSRDTSLRLAGGSQFF.

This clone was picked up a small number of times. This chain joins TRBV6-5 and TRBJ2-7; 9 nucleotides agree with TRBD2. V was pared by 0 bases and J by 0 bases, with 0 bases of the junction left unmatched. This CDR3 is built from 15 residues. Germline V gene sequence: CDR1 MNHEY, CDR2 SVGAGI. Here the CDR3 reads CASSYSSGSSYEQYF. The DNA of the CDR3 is TGTGCCAGCAGTTACTCTAGCGGGAGCTCCTACGAGCAGTACTTC.

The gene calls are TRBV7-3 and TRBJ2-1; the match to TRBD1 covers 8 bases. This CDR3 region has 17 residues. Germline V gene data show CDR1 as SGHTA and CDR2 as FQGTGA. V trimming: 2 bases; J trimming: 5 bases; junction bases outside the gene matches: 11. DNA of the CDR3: TGTGCCAGCAGCTTAGCCCAAACAGGGGGTGCAAACAATGAGCAGTTCTTC. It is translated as CASSLAQTGGANNEQFF.

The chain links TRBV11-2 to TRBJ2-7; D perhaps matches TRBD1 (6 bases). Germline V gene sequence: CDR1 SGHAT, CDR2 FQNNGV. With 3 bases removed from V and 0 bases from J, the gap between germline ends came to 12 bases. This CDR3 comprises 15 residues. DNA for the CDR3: TGTGCCAGCAGCTTCCCGGGACATCTCTCCTACGAGCAGTACTTC. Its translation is CASSFPGHLSYEQYF.

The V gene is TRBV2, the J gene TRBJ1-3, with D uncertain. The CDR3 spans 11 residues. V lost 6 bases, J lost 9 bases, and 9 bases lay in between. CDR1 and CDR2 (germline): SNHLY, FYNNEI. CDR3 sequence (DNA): TGTGCCAGCAGGGGCGTCAGCACCATATATTTT. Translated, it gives CASRGVSTIYF.

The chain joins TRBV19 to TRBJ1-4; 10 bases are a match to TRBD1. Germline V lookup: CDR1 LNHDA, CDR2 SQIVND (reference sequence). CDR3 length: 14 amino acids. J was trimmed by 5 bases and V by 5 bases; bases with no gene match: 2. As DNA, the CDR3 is TGTGCCAGTAGTCTGGGACAGGGGAATGAAAAACTGTTTTTT. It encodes CASSLGQGNEKLFF.

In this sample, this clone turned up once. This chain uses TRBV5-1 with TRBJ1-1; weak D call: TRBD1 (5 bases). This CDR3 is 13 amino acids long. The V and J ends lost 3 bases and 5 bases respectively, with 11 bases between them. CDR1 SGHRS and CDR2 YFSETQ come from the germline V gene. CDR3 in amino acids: CASSSGGGTEAFF. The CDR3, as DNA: TGCGCCAGCAGCTCCGGTGGGGGGACTGAAGCTTTCTTT.

CDR3 sequence: CASRDRFPGELFF. For the CDR3, the DNA is TGCGCCAGCAGAGACAGGTTTCCCGGGGAGCTGTTTTTT. The chain couples TRBV5-1 to TRBJ2-2; a weak D match, TRBD1 (6 bases). In germline, CDR1 is SGHRS, CDR2 YFSETQ. The CDR3 has 13 residues. Between the trimmed V and J ends, which lost 5 bases and 6 bases, there was a span of 11 bases.

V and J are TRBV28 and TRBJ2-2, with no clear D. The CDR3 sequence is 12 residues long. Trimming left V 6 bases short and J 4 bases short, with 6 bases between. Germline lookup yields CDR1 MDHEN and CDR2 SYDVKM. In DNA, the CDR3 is TGTGCCAGCAGGGCTTTCACCGGGGAGCTGTTTTTT. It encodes CASRAFTGELFF.

CDR3 sequence: CASAVAGAAYNEQFF. The CDR3 region has the DNA TGTGCTAGTGCCGTGGCCGGAGCGGCCTACAATGAGCAGTTCTTC. The chain uses TRBV12-5 and TRBJ2-1, with a possible D match to TRBD2 (5 bases). CDR1 is LGHNT, CDR2 FRNRAP, per germline. Trimming removed 7 bases at V and 2 bases at J, with 15 bases between. The CDR3 consists of 15 residues.

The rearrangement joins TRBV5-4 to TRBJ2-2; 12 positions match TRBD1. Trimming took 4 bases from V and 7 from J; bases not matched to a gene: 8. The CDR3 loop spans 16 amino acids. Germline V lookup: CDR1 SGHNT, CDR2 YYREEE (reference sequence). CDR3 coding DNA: TGTGCCAGCAGCCCACCGGGACAGGGGGCTATCGGGGAGCTGTTTTTT. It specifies CASSPPGQGAIGELFF.